The 32 T cell receptor beta chains reported below all come from one sample, sequenced in a study of OX40 agonist ivuxolimab in advanced cancers. Assay used: immunoSEQ multiplex PCR; TCRdb lists only in-frame clones, some missing. This sample has 35,000 or so clones, with roughly four fifths found just once. The source material was CD4+ or CD8+ T cells sorted from blood, sampled in a trial of the OX40 agonist ivuxolimab. These receptors came from an adult with an advanced solid tumor such as melanoma, head and neck, liver or kidney cancer.

The table lists this clone with a count of one. The chain is built from TRBV10-1 and TRBJ2-1; 9 nucleotides align to TRBD2. The CDR3 consists of 15 residues. V shed 0 bases, J shed 6 bases, and the junction held 3 bases outside the gene matches. Germline CDR1 WNHNN, CDR2 SYGVQD (reference sequence). The CDR3 DNA reads TGCGCCAGCAGTGAGTCGGAGCGGGAGGCCAATGAGCAGTTCTTC. Encoded protein: CASSESEREANEQFF.

The chain combines TRBV7-9 with TRBJ2-3; TRBD2 matches 8 bases. The length of the CDR3 is 15 residues. From germline, CDR1 is SEHNR and CDR2 FQNEAQ (reference sequence). V dropped 2 bases and J dropped 5; count of bases not matched to a gene: 6. Here the CDR3 reads CASSLFAGGGDTQYF. Written as DNA, the CDR3 is TGTGCCAGCAGCTTATTTGCGGGGGGCGGAGATACGCAGTATTTT.

The chain carries TRBV6-5 and TRBJ2-7; D is unresolved. The CDR3 loop spans 15 amino acids. Trimming shortened V by 0 bases and J by 4 bases, and 13 bases separated the two germline ends. CDR1 is MNHEY and CDR2 is SVGAGI in the germline V gene. The CDR3: CASSYSHLQKYEQYF. The CDR3 bases are TGTGCCAGCAGTTACTCCCATTTACAGAAATACGAGCAGTACTTC.

This clone was seen once. CDR3 in DNA: TGTGCCAGCAGTTTAAAGGGGGCCATGAACACCGGGGAGCTGTTTTTT. It codes for CASSLKGAMNTGELFF. The J gene is TRBJ2-2, the V gene TRBV27; 7 bases are shared with TRBD1. This CDR3 comprises 16 residues. Germline values: CDR1 MNHEY, CDR2 SMNVEV (reference sequence). V was pared by 2 bases and J by 1 base, with 4 bases of the junction left unmatched.

This clone was recorded once. The chain employs TRBV14 and TRBJ1-2, with TRBD1 matching over 8 bases. The V gene end was trimmed by 6 bases and the J gene end by 4 bases; junction bases not matched to a gene: 7. Germline assignment: CDR1 SGHDN and CDR2 FVKESK. The CDR3 length is 14 residues. CDR3 in DNA: TGTGCCAGCAGTGCCGACAGGGGCGCCTATGGCTACACCTTC. Protein product: CASSADRGAYGYTF.

This chain uses TRBV7-3 with TRBJ2-6; D remains unclear. Germline-derived CDR1 and CDR2 are SGHTA and FQGTGA. This CDR3 is built from 15 residues. V was trimmed by 5 bases and J by 4 bases, leaving 12 bases between them. The CDR3 nucleotides read TGTGCCAGCAGCCCCACGAGATTGGGGGCCAACGTCCTGACTTTC. Translating gives CASSPTRLGANVLTF. Supplemented by reference TRBV7-3 and TRBJ2-6, the full variable domain reads GAGVSQTPSNKVTEKGKYVELRCDPISGHTALYWYRQSLGQGPEFLIYFQGTGAADDSGLPNDRFFAVRPEGSVSTLKIQRTERGDSAVYLCASSPTRLGANVLTFGAGSRLTVL.

The V gene is TRBV21-1, the J gene TRBJ1-1; the D segment call TRBD1 is taken from the table without a DNA check. TRBV21-1 has pseudogene status. The CDR3 has 15 amino acids. In DNA, the CDR3 is TGTGCCAGCAGCAAAGCGCAGCGACAGACCACTGAAGCTTTCTTT. Translation gives CASSKAQRQTTEAFF.

The rearrangement joins TRBV21-1 to TRBJ1-5; the table names TRBD1, a call not compared with the DNA. TRBV21-1 is shown as a pseudogene. CDR3 length: 16 residues. CDR3 nucleotide sequence: TGTGCCAGCAGCAAGCACTCAGGGGCCTACAATCAGCCCCAGCATTTT. As protein: CASSKHSGAYNQPQHF.

The V call is TRBV30, the J call TRBJ1-4, with TRBD1 as a possible D gene (6 bases). The CDR3 covers 12 residues. Trimming cost V 5 bases and J 11 bases, with 15 bases left between them. CDR1 is GTSNPN, CDR2 SVGIG, per germline (reference sequence). The CDR3 nucleotides are TGTGCCTGGGGACAGCTCATGGGGAAACTGTTTTTT. It encodes CAWGQLMGKLFF.

This chain connects TRBV9 to TRBJ1-3; 8 bases align to TRBD1. The germline V gene encodes CDR1 SGDLS and CDR2 YYNGEE. The CDR3 is made up of 14 amino acids. J gave up 1 base and V 3 bases, and 0 bases lay outside the gene matches. For the CDR3, the DNA is TGTGCCAGCAGCGGGACAGGGTCTGGAAACACCATATATTTT. Translation: CASSGTGSGNTIYF.

The chain has TRBV6-5 and TRBJ1-1; D unresolved. From germline, CDR1 is MNHEY and CDR2 SVGAGI. The CDR3 extends over 13 amino acids. Deletions cut 7 bases from V and 6 bases from J, with 15 bases between. CDR3 nucleotides: TGTGCCAGCAAGAGCGTCAAATCGGCTGAAGCTTTCTTT. This encodes CASKSVKSAEAFF.

A single count supports this clone. The chain has TRBV7-3 and TRBJ2-7, with D perhaps assigned TRBD1 or TRBD2 (5 bases each). Trimming took 7 bases from V and 2 from J, leaving 15 bases between them. CDR3 length: 14 residues. Germline CDR1 is SGHTA and CDR2 is FQGTGA. CDR3 amino acids: CASMERDRAYEQYF. CDR3 sequence (DNA): TGTGCCAGCATGGAACGGGACCGAGCCTACGAGCAGTACTTC.

V gene TRBV7-9 combines with J gene TRBJ2-1; 8 bases match TRBD2. Trimming took 2 bases from V and 3 from J; bases not matched to a gene: 3. This CDR3 region has 15 residues. Germline lookup yields CDR1 SEHNR and CDR2 FQNEAQ (reference sequence). The CDR3 loop reads CASSLTGGSYNEQFF. CDR3 DNA sequence: TGTGCCAGCAGCTTAACGGGAGGGAGCTACAATGAGCAGTTCTTC.

The rearrangement uses TRBV11-2 and TRBJ2-5, with TRBD2 matching 8 bases. J gave up 5 bases and V 1 base, and 6 bases lay outside the gene matches. From germline, CDR1 is SGHAT and CDR2 FQNNGV. This CDR3 comprises 15 residues. The CDR3 here is CASSLAGGPGETQYF. CDR3 sequence (DNA): TGTGCCAGCAGCTTAGCGGGGGGGCCGGGGGAGACCCAGTACTTC.

The chain recombines TRBV28 with TRBJ2-4; TRBD1 matches 8 bases. The CDR3 has 15 amino acids. J gave up 9 bases and V 2 bases, and 9 bases lay outside the gene matches. CDR1 and CDR2 from the germline V gene are MDHEN and SYDVKM. For the CDR3, the DNA is TGTGCCAGCAGTTTACTTCAGGGGGCGGTGAGCATTCAGTACTTC. Translating it yields CASSLLQGAVSIQYF.

The chain joins TRBV9 to TRBJ1-6; D gene uncertain. CDR1 and CDR2 from the germline V gene are SGDLS and YYNGEE. Deletions cut 1 base from V and 5 bases from J, with 7 bases between. This CDR3 contains 14 residues. CDR3 amino acids: CASSVNSDNSPLHF. The CDR3 DNA sequence: TGTGCCAGCAGCGTAAATTCTGATAATTCACCCCTCCACTTT.

The rearrangement joins TRBV28 to TRBJ1-2, with D possibly TRBD1 on 6 matching bases. V dropped 7 bases and J dropped 2 bases, with 11 bases sitting between them. CDR3 size: 13 residues. Germline values: CDR1 MDHEN, CDR2 SYDVKM. In nucleotides, the CDR3 is TGTGCCAGCATAACTACAGGGAACTATGGCTACACCTTC. This encodes CASITTGNYGYTF.

This clone appeared a few times. V gene TRBV7-9 combines with J gene TRBJ1-5; D gene uncertain. CDR1 is SEHNR, CDR2 FQNEAQ, per germline (reference sequence). This CDR3 has 13 residues. V lost 10 bases and J 2 bases, leaving 12 bases between the germline ends. The CDR3 sequence is CATAVNGNQPQHF. The CDR3 coding sequence is TGTGCCACGGCCGTGAACGGCAATCAGCCCCAGCATTTT.

This clone was detected a few times. The rearrangement links TRBV6-1 to TRBJ1-2; the D is unclear. V gave up 8 bases and J gave up 2 bases, with 12 bases separating them. The germline gives CDR1 MNHNS, CDR2 SASEGT. This CDR3 comprises 13 residues. The DNA for the CDR3 is TGTGCCAGCGAGATCATCTGGAACTATGGCTACACCTTC. Protein sequence: CASEIIWNYGYTF.

The chain carries TRBV7-2 and TRBJ1-2; TRBD1 matches at 9 bases. The CDR3 has 13 amino acids. V shed 6 bases, J shed 8 bases, and the junction held 7 bases outside the gene matches. Germline CDR1 is SGHTA and CDR2 is FQGNSA. CDR3 in amino acids: CASRRDRVGGYTF. The CDR3 region has the DNA TGTGCCAGCAGAAGGGACAGGGTGGGAGGCTACACCTTC.

The count of this clone is one. The CDR3 DNA follows: TGTGCCAGCTCACCACGACAGGGCAGGGGGACCTCTGGGGCCAACGTCCTGACTTTC. It encodes CASSPRQGRGTSGANVLTF. This chain joins TRBV18 and TRBJ2-6; 7 bases align to TRBD1. CDR1 and CDR2 (germline): KGHSH, LQKENI. CDR3 size: 19 residues. V lost 1 base, J lost 0 bases, and 9 bases stayed unmatched.

The table lists this clone with a count of one. This chain connects TRBV28 to TRBJ2-3, with D unclear. The CDR3 has 13 residues. CDR1 and CDR2 from the germline V gene are MDHEN and SYDVKM. The V gene lost 5 bases and the J gene lost 0 bases, with 6 bases spanning the gap. The CDR3 DNA reads as TGTGCCAGCAGTCCGACTAGCACAGATACGCAGTATTTT. Its protein is CASSPTSTDTQYF.

This sequence joins TRBV7-8 and TRBJ1-5, with no clear D. This CDR3 contains 14 residues. With 3 bases removed from V and 6 bases from J, the gap between germline ends came to 12 bases. Germline V gene data show CDR1 as SGHVS and CDR2 as FQNEAQ. The chain's CDR3 is CASSFPGFGQPQHF. DNA of the CDR3: TGTGCCAGCAGCTTTCCAGGATTCGGTCAGCCCCAGCATTTT.

V and J are TRBV2 and TRBJ2-7, with 11 bases fitting TRBD2. Per the germline V gene, CDR1 is SNHLY and CDR2 is FYNNEI. The CDR3 runs 16 residues. V lost 6 bases and J lost 0; bases outside the gene matches: 7. CDR3 protein: CASRATSGGHSYEQYF. The CDR3 DNA follows: TGTGCCAGCAGGGCCACTAGCGGGGGCCACTCCTACGAGCAGTACTTC.

This rearrangement joins TRBV7-9 to TRBJ1-2; D unclear. In germline, CDR1 is SEHNR, CDR2 FQNEAQ (reference sequence). The CDR3 is 13 residues long. Trimming shortened V by 5 bases and J by 7 bases, and 14 bases separated the two germline ends. The CDR3 reads CASSPSGAPGYTF. The CDR3 DNA is TGTGCCAGCAGCCCCTCGGGAGCCCCTGGCTACACCTTC.

The chain employs TRBV15 and TRBJ1-1, with D maybe TRBD1 (6 bases). The germline V and J ends were trimmed by 3 bases and 5 bases, with 16 bases remaining between them. CDR3 length equals 15 residues. CDR1 LNHNV and CDR2 YYDKDF come from the germline V gene (reference sequence). The CDR3 here is CATSRDQGKGTEAFF. Written as DNA, the CDR3 is TGTGCCACCAGCAGGGATCAGGGGAAAGGTACTGAAGCTTTCTTT.

The chain carries TRBV5-8 and TRBJ2-7, with D maybe TRBD1 (5 bases). The CDR3 consists of 14 residues. Germline CDR1 reads SGHTS; CDR2 reads YDEGEE. V was trimmed by 3 bases and J by 4 bases, leaving 14 bases between them. For the CDR3, the DNA is TGTGCCAGCAGCTCGACAGATATATCTTACGAGCAGTACTTC. Translation: CASSSTDISYEQYF.

CDR3 protein: CASSPQGFGTNEKLFF. CDR3 nucleotide sequence: TGTGCCAGCAGTCCGCAGGGATTTGGAACTAATGAAAAACTGTTTTTT. The chain joins TRBV28 to TRBJ1-4, with D tentatively TRBD1 (5 bases). This CDR3 contains 16 residues. V was trimmed by 5 bases and J by 1 base, leaving 14 bases between them. In germline, CDR1 is MDHEN, CDR2 SYDVKM.

The genes are TRBV28 and TRBJ2-2, with D uncertain. This CDR3 spans 14 amino acids. In germline, CDR1 is MDHEN, CDR2 SYDVKM. Trimming pared 7 bases from V and 2 bases from J, leaving 11 bases between. As DNA, the CDR3 is TGTGCCAGCACCCGGTCAAGCAACACCGGGGAGCTGTTTTTT. As protein: CASTRSSNTGELFF.

The chain joins TRBV9 to TRBJ1-6; D is perhaps TRBD1 (6 bases). With 0 bases removed from V and 9 bases from J, the gap between germline ends came to 10 bases. CDR1 and CDR2 (germline): SGDLS, YYNGEE. The CDR3 extends over 14 amino acids. The CDR3 DNA is TGTGCCAGCAGCGTAGACAGGGCGGGTTCACCCCTCCACTTT. This gives the protein CASSVDRAGSPLHF.

Written as DNA, the CDR3 is TGTGCCAGCAGTCTGGACCTTCTAAGCCCTTCAGCTTTCTTT. Its protein is CASSLDLLSPSAFF. The rearrangement links TRBV6-5 to TRBJ1-1; D ambiguous. In germline, CDR1 is MNHEY, CDR2 SVGAGI. This CDR3 spans 14 amino acids. V was clipped by 5 bases and J by 10 bases, with 20 bases between them.

V and J are TRBV7-2 and TRBJ2-1, with 10 bases lining up with TRBD2. Germline V gene lookup returns CDR1 SGHTA and CDR2 FQGNSA. Trimming at V came to 1 base and at J to 2 bases, leaving 5 bases not matched to a gene. This CDR3 comprises 17 residues. This chain's CDR3 is CASSLDSGRGAYNEQFF. In DNA form, the CDR3 reads TGTGCCAGCAGCTTAGACAGCGGGAGGGGGGCCTACAATGAGCAGTTCTTC.